This TCR beta chain appears in the sequencing data of a study of T cell changes during pregnancy in multiple sclerosis. Data came from immunoSEQ multiplex PCR; TCRdb stores just in-frame clones and leaves some out. This sample has 70,000 to 95,000 clones; roughly 94% occur once, and the top ten carry approximately 1.6%. There are 15 residues in the CDR3. Trimming took off 2 bases at V and 0 bases at J, with 12 bases between the two ends. Looked up from germline, CDR1 is SGHRS and CDR2 is YFSETQ. The sample here was peripheral blood, taken after pregnancy. V usage is TRBV5-1 and J usage is TRBJ2-7; TRBD1 might be the D (6 bases). The clonotype comes from a female donor in good health, enrolled as a control in a pregnancy study. CDR3 protein: CASSLTGISSYEQYF. CDR3 nucleotide sequence: TGCGCCAGCAGCTTAACAGGGATTAGCTCCTACGAGCAGTACTTC.